Each of the 29 T cell receptor beta chains below was sequenced from the same sample in a study of cytotoxic CD8 clonotypes in ibrutinib-treated CLL. Assay: immunoSEQ multiplex PCR; the TCRdb copy retains only in-frame clones and omits some. The table lists 130,000 or so clones, over 60% of them singletons. The specimen was PBMCs, collected after 12 months of ibrutinib treatment. These receptors were collected from a human donor with chronic lymphocytic leukemia.

The rearrangement links TRBV7-2 to TRBJ1-1; maybe TRBD1 (5 bases). The V gene's germline CDR1 is SGHTA and CDR2 FQGNSA. The CDR3 runs to 15 residues. V was shortened by 1 base and J by 6 bases, with 15 bases between the two germline ends. CDR3 sequence: CASSLGLGGFAEAFF. For the CDR3, the DNA is TGTGCCAGCAGCTTAGGTCTCGGGGGATTCGCTGAAGCTTTCTTT.

A single count supports this clone. The gene calls are TRBV11-1 and TRBJ2-7; D ambiguous. Per germline, CDR1 SGHAT and CDR2 FQDESV (reference sequence). The CDR3 spans 11 residues. V dropped 1 base and J dropped 9 bases, with 7 bases sitting between them. The DNA of the CDR3 is TGTGCCAGCAGCTTAGGCCTTGGGCAGTACTTC. This translates into CASSLGLGQYF.

The chain joins TRBV30 to TRBJ1-5; D uncertain. V lost 1 base to trimming and J lost 3 bases, with 13 bases between them. Looked up from germline, CDR1 is GTSNPN and CDR2 is SVGIG (reference sequence). The CDR3 is 15 amino acids. CDR3 DNA: TGTGCCTGGAGTGACCTCGTGGGGTCCAATCAGCCCCAGCATTTT. Translation: CAWSDLVGSNQPQHF. Full variable domain (rest looked up from reference TRBV30 and TRBJ1-5): SQTIHQWPATLVQPVGSPLSLECTVEGTSNPNLYWYRQAAGRGLQLLFYSVGIGQISSEVPQNLSASRPQDRQFILSSKKLLLSDSGFYLCAWSDLVGSNQPQHFGDGTRLSIL.

The chain employs TRBV5-4 and TRBJ1-1, with D possibly matching TRBD1 (5 bases). V lost 4 bases and J 2 bases, leaving 15 bases between the germline ends. CDR1 is SGHNT and CDR2 is YYREEE in the germline V gene (reference sequence). The CDR3 length is 15 residues. The CDR3 reads CASSPRQTVNTEAFF. The CDR3 bases are TGTGCCAGCAGCCCAAGACAGACAGTAAACACTGAAGCTTTCTTT.

The chain carries TRBV7-2 and TRBJ2-7; 10 bases align to TRBD2. This CDR3 comprises 15 residues. Germline V gene lookup returns CDR1 SGHTA and CDR2 FQGNSA. V gave up 4 bases and J gave up 3 bases; unmatched junction bases: 6. The CDR3 spells CASSSTAGGRYEQYF. The CDR3 region has the DNA TGTGCCAGCAGCTCCACAGCGGGAGGGCGCTACGAGCAGTACTTC.

This clone was counted a single time. This chain links TRBV7-2 with TRBJ2-7, with 7 bases matching TRBD2. Germline values: CDR1 SGHTA, CDR2 FQGNSA. This CDR3 has 15 amino acids. The V and J ends lost 1 base and 6 bases, in that order; junction bases with no gene match: 9. CDR3 sequence reads: CASSLVLAAFGEQYF. CDR3 DNA: TGTGCCAGCAGCTTAGTTCTAGCGGCATTCGGCGAGCAGTACTTC.

This clone turned up a few times. The rearrangement uses TRBV2 and TRBJ2-5; TRBD2 aligns across 9 bases. This CDR3 is built from 13 residues. Unmatched junction bases numbered 9, after V lost 2 bases and J lost 14 bases. Germline CDR1 SNHLY, CDR2 FYNNEI. The CDR3 coding sequence is TGTGCCAGCAGTGAATTAGCGGGGGCGCATGGTTACTTC. Amino acids: CASSELAGAHGYF.

The rearrangement joins TRBV7-2 to TRBJ2-7; 13 nucleotides match TRBD2. From germline, CDR1 is SGHTA and CDR2 FQGNSA. CDR3 length: 16 amino acids. The trim removed 5 bases at V and 6 bases at J, leaving 10 bases unmatched. The CDR3 sequence: CASSPDGLAGVFEQYF. DNA of the CDR3: TGTGCCAGCAGCCCGGACGGACTAGCGGGAGTTTTCGAGCAGTACTTC.

This clone appeared a single time. The V gene is TRBV18, the J gene TRBJ2-3; TRBD2 agrees at 11 bases. The CDR3 totals 15 residues. The trim removed 0 bases at V and 4 bases at J, leaving 0 bases unmatched. The germline gives CDR1 KGHSH, CDR2 LQKENI. CDR3 amino acids: CASSPPSGRADTQYF. Here the CDR3 DNA reads TGTGCCAGCTCACCACCTAGCGGGAGGGCAGATACGCAGTATTTT.

This clone was found a few times. Other nucleotide sequences in the sample specify the same CDR3. The chain carries TRBV18 and TRBJ1-5; the D gene is possibly TRBD1 (5 bases). V shed 3 bases and J shed 7 bases, with 13 bases lying between them. This CDR3 has 14 residues. Germline V gene sequence: CDR1 KGHSH, CDR2 LQKENI. CDR3 amino acids: CASSPGQGGQPQHF. The CDR3 nucleotides read TGTGCCAGCTCACCGGGGCAGGGAGGCCAGCCCCAGCATTTT.

The chain combines TRBV11-1 with TRBJ2-7, with D possibly matching TRBD1 (5 bases). Trimming pared 1 base from V and 5 bases from J, leaving 6 bases between. The germline V gene has CDR1 SGHAT and CDR2 FQDESV (reference sequence). This CDR3 has 12 amino acids. The CDR3 spells CASSLVRDEQYF. DNA for the CDR3: TGTGCCAGCAGCTTAGTCAGGGACGAGCAGTACTTC.

The V and J genes are TRBV11-2 and TRBJ2-5; 8 bases line up with TRBD1. V shed 4 bases, J shed 1 base, and the junction held 5 bases outside the gene matches. The CDR3 loop spans 15 amino acids. Germline CDR1 reads SGHAT; CDR2 reads FQNNGV. CDR3 region: CASSSDRVGQETQYF. The CDR3 DNA reads TGTGCCAGCAGCTCGGACAGGGTTGGCCAAGAGACCCAGTACTTC.

The chain recombines TRBV15 with TRBJ2-1, with no clear D. CDR3 length: 19 amino acids. With 0 bases removed from V and 3 bases from J, the gap between germline ends came to 21 bases. Germline values: CDR1 LNHNV, CDR2 YYDKDF (reference sequence). CDR3 nucleotides: TGTGCCACCAGCAGAGATCCACCCGCTCACAGTTTAATCTACAATGAGCAGTTCTTC. It specifies CATSRDPPAHSLIYNEQFF.

This clone occurred many times. The chain has TRBV6-6 and TRBJ1-3; D is undetermined. V was pared by 0 bases and J by 3 bases, with 6 bases between. The germline gives CDR1 MNHNY, CDR2 SVGAGI (reference sequence). This CDR3 comprises 14 residues. CDR3 protein: CASSYSGSGNTIYF. The CDR3 DNA follows: TGTGCCAGCAGTTACTCCGGGAGTGGAAACACCATATATTTT.

The genes are TRBV5-8 and TRBJ2-5; weak D call: TRBD2 (5 bases). Germline V gives CDR1 SGHTS, CDR2 YDEGEE. This CDR3 is 14 amino acids long. V lost 3 bases to trimming and J lost 4 bases, with 13 bases between them. The CDR3 loop reads CASSSERRAETQYF. The CDR3 nucleotides are TGTGCCAGCAGCTCGGAACGGCGGGCAGAGACCCAGTACTTC.

This clone showed up just a few times. The chain has TRBV4-1 and TRBJ2-5, with no clear D. The CDR3 runs to 14 residues. V was shortened by 1 base and J by 3 bases, with 9 bases between the two germline ends. In germline, CDR1 is MGHRA, CDR2 YSYEKL. Here the CDR3 DNA reads TGCGCCAGCAGCCAAGTTGCAAGGAAAGAGACCCAGTACTTC. Protein: CASSQVARKETQYF.

The chain has TRBV6-5 and TRBJ1-5; D ambiguous. In germline, CDR1 is MNHEY, CDR2 SVGAGI. This CDR3 has 13 amino acids. V lost 7 bases and J lost 3, with 10 bases in between. CDR3 sequence (DNA): TGTGCCAGCACCCGGGAGCCCAATCAGCCCCAGCATTTT. Residues: CASTREPNQPQHF.

The V gene is TRBV6-5, the J gene TRBJ2-5; no clear D gene. V shed 5 bases and J shed 10 bases, with 11 bases lying between them. Germline V gene lookup returns CDR1 MNHEY and CDR2 SVGAGI. The CDR3 runs to 11 residues. The CDR3 sequence: CASSTARVQYF. Here the CDR3 DNA reads TGTGCCAGCAGTACCGCCCGGGTCCAGTACTTC.

The chain is built from TRBV4-3 and TRBJ2-7; 13 bases line up with TRBD2. Per the germline V gene, CDR1 is LGHNA and CDR2 is YSLEER. The CDR3 has 17 residues. Trimming removed 0 bases from V and 3 bases from J; junction bases left unmatched: 5. The CDR3 nucleotides are TGCGCCAGCAGCCAAGACACAGGGACTAGCGGGATCTACGAGCAGTACTTC. Residues: CASSQDTGTSGIYEQYF.

The V call is TRBV10-1, the J call TRBJ2-3; D is undetermined. The CDR3 loop spans 14 amino acids. The V gene lost 7 bases and the J gene lost 6 bases, with 17 bases spanning the gap. Germline V gene lookup returns CDR1 WNHNN and CDR2 SYGVQD (reference sequence). CDR3 sequence: CASNPDRQVDTQYF. The DNA of the CDR3 is TGCGCCAGCAATCCGGACCGGCAAGTGGATACGCAGTATTTT.

This clone turned up a few times. This CDR3 reads CASSQDRLRGGYTF. The DNA for the CDR3 is TGTGCCAGCAGCCAAGATCGCCTCCGGGGTGGCTACACCTTC. This chain uses TRBV14 with TRBJ1-2, with D uncertain. There are 14 residues in the CDR3. The germline V gene encodes CDR1 SGHDN and CDR2 FVKESK. With 0 bases removed from V and 7 bases from J, the gap between germline ends came to 12 bases.

J is TRBJ2-6 and V is TRBV7-9; a possible D gene is TRBD1 (6 bases). The CDR3 is made up of 17 amino acids. From germline, CDR1 is SEHNR and CDR2 FQNEAQ (reference sequence). V was clipped by 5 bases and J by 0 bases, with 14 bases between them. This chain's CDR3 is CASSPALGGSGANVLTF. The CDR3, as DNA: TGTGCCAGCAGCCCTGCCCTAGGGGGCTCTGGGGCCAACGTCCTGACTTTC.

This clone occurred a few times. The rearrangement uses TRBV7-9 and TRBJ2-7; D not resolved. This CDR3 has 13 residues. Trimming took off 5 bases at V and 5 bases at J, with 13 bases between the two ends. From germline, CDR1 is SEHNR and CDR2 FQNEAQ (reference sequence). The CDR3 loop is CASSATPRHEQYF. CDR3 in DNA: TGTGCCAGCAGCGCGACCCCCCGCCACGAGCAGTACTTC.

The rearrangement joins TRBV21-1 to TRBJ2-1; TRBD1, the table's D call, lacks a check against the DNA. TRBV21-1 is a pseudogene segment. The CDR3 has 21 amino acids. CDR3 sequence (DNA): TGTGCCAGCAGCAAAGAACGACAGGGGGCGAGGAAAACGTATGCTGACAATGAGCAGTTCTTC. Its translation is CASSKERQGARKTYADNEQFF.

This clone was recorded a few times. This sequence joins TRBV7-3 and TRBJ2-3; D unclear. The CDR3 spans 13 residues. Deletions cut 5 bases from V and 0 bases from J, with 6 bases between. In germline, CDR1 is SGHTA, CDR2 FQGTGA. CDR3 sequence: CASSTDSTDTQYF. Written as DNA, the CDR3 is TGTGCCAGCAGCACCGACAGCACAGATACGCAGTATTTT.

The rearrangement joins TRBV4-1 to TRBJ2-7, with D perhaps TRBD1 or TRBD2 (6 bases each). Germline V CDR1 and CDR2: MGHRA, YSYEKL. The CDR3 sequence is 17 residues long. Trimming took off 0 bases at V and 2 bases at J, with 17 bases between the two ends. The CDR3 nucleotides are TGCGCCAGCAGCCAAGATCCACCGAGGGGGGTACCCTACGAGCAGTACTTC. Its protein is CASSQDPPRGVPYEQYF.

The gene calls are TRBV19 and TRBJ2-7; TRBD1 matches 8 bases. J lost 4 bases, V lost 3 bases, and 8 bases had no gene match. This CDR3 has 15 residues. The V gene's germline CDR1 is LNHDA and CDR2 SQIVND (reference sequence). CDR3 region: CASSMSGGTLYEQYF. CDR3 DNA: TGTGCCAGTAGTATGTCAGGGGGCACGCTGTACGAGCAGTACTTC.

The table lists this clone with a few counts. The V and J genes are TRBV9 and TRBJ2-3; D perhaps matches TRBD2 (5 bases). Germline CDR1 and CDR2: SGDLS and YYNGEE. Trimming removed 5 bases at V and 2 bases at J, with 9 bases between. The CDR3 is 13 residues long. Here the CDR3 DNA reads TGTGCCAGCAGGGCGGAGGCCACAGATACGCAGTATTTT. As protein: CASRAEATDTQYF.

The rearrangement links TRBV4-3 to TRBJ2-3; either TRBD1 or TRBD2 may fit D (5 bases each). The V gene's germline CDR1 is LGHNA and CDR2 YSLEER. The V end lost 4 bases, the J end lost 2 bases, and 16 bases lay between the germline ends. The CDR3 loop spans 16 amino acids. The CDR3 sequence: CASSRARDLDTDTQYF. The CDR3 DNA reads as TGCGCCAGCAGCCGGGCCCGGGACCTTGACACAGATACGCAGTATTTT.